Below, 13 T cell receptor beta chains from the same sample are listed, as sequenced in a study of blood T cell repertoires in COVID-19 (dated by TCRdb to the early 2020s). Library generation was performed with the immunoSEQ multiplex PCR assay. Entries here come from immuneACCESS through TCRdb and include only in-frame sequences with V and J called. Some clones fail to appear in such tables; in the studies checked, an unresolved V gene covers under half of the shortfall, and the cause of the remainder is unknown. Within this sample are tens of thousands of clones, with approximately 90% of them counted one time only. Around 16% of the sample rests with the top ten. The source material was peripheral blood. Every receptor here comes from a woman aged 25 to 39 in a cohort sampled during active COVID-19.

The chain has TRBV7-9 and TRBJ1-1, with D hard to call. This CDR3 is built from 15 residues. Germline V gene data show CDR1 as SEHNR and CDR2 as FQNEAQ (reference sequence). Trimming took 2 bases from V and 0 from J, leaving 10 bases between them. Written as DNA, the CDR3 is TGTGCCAGCAGCTTATTGGGCAGTATGAACACTGAAGCTTTCTTT. This encodes CASSLLGSMNTEAFF.

The chain combines TRBV19 with TRBJ1-6, with 7 nucleotides matching TRBD1. The J segment lost 7 bases and the V segment lost 7 bases, leaving 7 bases of the junction unmatched. This CDR3 spans 14 amino acids. Germline-derived CDR1 and CDR2 are LNHDA and SQIVND (reference sequence). CDR3 protein: CASKLGTENSPLHF. The CDR3 nucleotides are TGTGCCAGTAAGCTCGGGACAGAGAATTCACCCCTCCACTTT.

The V and J genes are TRBV7-2 and TRBJ2-1; 11 nucleotides match TRBD2. CDR1 and CDR2 (germline): SGHTA, FQGNSA. This CDR3 has 16 amino acids. V trimming: 5 bases; J trimming: 9 bases; junction bases outside the gene matches: 12. Here the CDR3 DNA reads TGTGCCAGCAGCCGGGAGGGTAGACTAGCGGGATCTGAGCAGTTCTTC. This translates into CASSREGRLAGSEQFF. Combining the CDR3 with reference TRBV7-2 and TRBJ2-1 gives the whole variable domain GAGVSQSPSNKVTEKGKDVELRCDPISGHTALYWYRQSLGQGLEFLIYFQGNSAPDKSGLPSDRFSAERTGGSVSTLTIQRTQQEDSAVYLCASSREGRLAGSEQFFGPGTRLTVL.

This sequence joins TRBV19 and TRBJ2-2; TRBD2 might be the D (5 bases). Germline loops: CDR1 LNHDA, CDR2 SQIVND (reference sequence). The CDR3 is 14 residues long. Deletions cut 2 bases from V and 4 bases from J, with 8 bases between. CDR3 protein: CASSITGITGELFF. In DNA, the CDR3 is TGTGCCAGTAGTATAACGGGAATCACCGGGGAGCTGTTTTTT.

The CDR3 reads CATSLAGVYYNEQFF. The CDR3, as DNA: TGTGCCACCTCCTTAGCGGGAGTCTATTACAATGAGCAGTTCTTC. The chain employs TRBV24-1 and TRBJ2-1; 9 bases map to TRBD2. V shed 9 bases and J 4 bases; nucleotides not matched to a gene: 9. The CDR3 extends over 15 amino acids. Germline loops: CDR1 KGHDR, CDR2 SFDVKD.

J is TRBJ1-5 and V is TRBV5-4; 7 positions match TRBD1. CDR3 length equals 15 residues. V gave up 2 bases and J gave up 3 bases; unmatched junction bases: 5. Germline-derived CDR1 and CDR2 are SGHNT and YYREEE (reference sequence). CDR3: CASSFPGQANQPQHF. The CDR3 DNA sequence: TGTGCCAGCAGCTTTCCTGGACAGGCCAATCAGCCCCAGCATTTT.

The J gene is TRBJ2-3, the V gene TRBV2, with unresolved D. The V gene's germline CDR1 is SNHLY and CDR2 FYNNEI. This CDR3 contains 12 residues. Trimming left V 5 bases short and J 2 bases short, with 5 bases between. Here the CDR3 DNA reads TGTGCCAGCAGTTTTAACACAGATACGCAGTATTTT. Amino acid sequence: CASSFNTDTQYF.

This clone was counted once. The chain joins TRBV25-1 to TRBJ2-1; 7 bases map to TRBD2. CDR1 and CDR2 (germline): MGHDK, SYGVNS. V trimming: 5 bases; J trimming: 0 bases; junction bases outside the gene matches: 1. This CDR3 has 14 amino acids. The CDR3 DNA reads TGTGCCAGCAGTTGGACTAGCTCCTACAATGAGCAGTTCTTC. It translates to CASSWTSSYNEQFF.

The chain joins TRBV19 to TRBJ1-5, with TRBD1 as a possible D gene (5 bases). The V gene's germline CDR1 is LNHDA and CDR2 SQIVND (reference sequence). CDR3 size: 16 residues. Trimming removed 2 bases at V and 0 bases at J, with 11 bases between. The DNA for the CDR3 is TGTGCCAGTAGTATATCGGGCAGGGTTAGCAATCAGCCCCAGCATTTT. Its protein is CASSISGRVSNQPQHF.

This chain links TRBV11-2 with TRBJ2-7; D possibly corresponds to TRBD2 (5 bases). Germline V gene lookup returns CDR1 SGHAT and CDR2 FQNNGV. The V gene lost 5 bases and the J gene lost 3 bases, with 20 bases spanning the gap. The CDR3 has 16 residues. The CDR3 loop is CASSPRLSGYDYEQYF. The DNA of the CDR3 is TGTGCCAGCAGCCCCCGCCTTTCGGGGTATGACTACGAGCAGTACTTC. Variable domain in full (rest from reference TRBV11-2 and TRBJ2-7): EAGVAQSPRYKIIEKRQSVAFWCNPISGHATLYWYQQILGQGPKLLIQFQNNGVVDDSQLPKDRFSAERLKGVDSTLKIQPAKLEDSAVYLCASSPRLSGYDYEQYFGPGTRLTVT.

V gene TRBV6-5 combines with J gene TRBJ2-7; TRBD1 is a possible D gene (5 bases). The CDR3 contains 13 residues. Germline-derived CDR1 and CDR2 are MNHEY and SVGAGI. V lost 0 bases and J lost 3, with 6 bases in between. CDR3 DNA sequence: TGTGCCAGCAGTTACTCAGGGGACTACGAGCAGTACTTC. It yields the protein CASSYSGDYEQYF.

The genes are TRBV6-5 and TRBJ1-1; possible D gene TRBD1, 5 bases. The CDR3 is made up of 15 amino acids. The germline V gene encodes CDR1 MNHEY and CDR2 SVGAGI. Trimming left V 5 bases short and J 1 base short, with 14 bases between. As DNA, the CDR3 is TGTGCCAGCAGTCAACTCAGGGCGCCGAACACTGAAGCTTTCTTT. Translated, it gives CASSQLRAPNTEAFF.

The rearrangement links TRBV5-4 to TRBJ2-7; no clear D gene. The CDR3 spans 15 residues. Trimming took 0 bases from V and 0 from J, leaving 10 bases between them. Germline V gives CDR1 SGHNT, CDR2 YYREEE (reference sequence). DNA of the CDR3: TGTGCCAGCAGCTTGGGAGGAGCCAGCTCCTACGAGCAGTACTTC. This sequence encodes CASSLGGASSYEQYF.